These T cell receptor beta chains were read from a single sample in a study of blood T cell repertoires in COVID-19. Profiling relied on immunoSEQ multiplex PCR, and the TCRdb table lists in-frame clones only, not all of them. Altogether about 250,000 clones are present, around 91% being singletons, with the ten largest covering over 2%. Sequenced material: PBMCs or T cells enriched from blood (not recorded which). The receptors stem from a woman aged 18-29 years who had recovered from COVID-19. CDR3s include the opening cysteine and the closing phenylalanine or tryptophan. The order of the fields is CDR3 protein, V gene, J gene.

CASSWGQGEKLFF	TRBV10-2	TRBJ1-4
CASSQVWGQAEAFF	TRBV3-1/TRBV3-2	TRBJ1-1
CASSARTSGAGTDTQYF	TRBV5-4	TRBJ2-3
CASSRYRLGQGIGGTEAFF	TRBV5-1	TRBJ1-1
CASSVESREPYGYTF	TRBV9	TRBJ1-2
CASSPGEDSYKETQYF	TRBV3-1/TRBV3-2	TRBJ2-5
CASSVGGAETQYF	TRBV9	TRBJ2-5
CASSLSRQREAFF	TRBV27	TRBJ1-1
CASSSVGGGGTLGGGTQYF	TRBV7-6	TRBJ2-3
CASLDTSSYNSPLHF	TRBV2	TRBJ1-6
CASSLRSTGYTEAFF	TRBV7-2	TRBJ1-1
CASSKHNTGELFF	TRBV3-1/TRBV3-2	TRBJ2-2
CASSQSGDRGSSPLHF	TRBV23-1	TRBJ1-6
CASSVGGFNTGELFF	TRBV9	TRBJ2-2
CASSRSGEYEKLFF	TRBV9	TRBJ1-4
CASSFSGELYNEQFF	TRBV27	TRBJ2-1
CASSRFSATNEKLFF	TRBV7-6	TRBJ1-4
CASSPTGRQGTAYGYTF	TRBV4-2	TRBJ1-2
CASSQAAGNSPLHF	TRBV3-1/TRBV3-2	TRBJ1-6
CASKNQRGLNHRPNTGELFF	TRBV9	TRBJ2-2
CASSQDHIGLAKNIQYF	TRBV14	TRBJ2-4
CASSQGVYEQYF	TRBV28	TRBJ2-7
CASSEMGRDYGYTF	TRBV2	TRBJ1-2
CASSDQKETQYF	TRBV25-1	TRBJ2-5
CASSQGQDNSPLHF	TRBV4-1	TRBJ1-6
CASSQGQSYGYTF	TRBV28	TRBJ1-2
CAGHTHQDTQYF	TRBV2	TRBJ2-3
CAGKGEGSPLHF	TRBV2	TRBJ1-6
CATSDPKQGSGYTF	TRBV24-1	TRBJ1-2
CASSTSTPPRWTGGARNIQYF	TRBV7-9	TRBJ2-4
CASSLDLTANNGYTF	TRBV19	TRBJ1-2
CASRQGGTGSNTEAFF	TRBV4-1	TRBJ1-1
CASNPGTSGYNEQFF	TRBV2	TRBJ2-1
CASSNKQGETNEKLFF	TRBV5-1	TRBJ1-4
CASSQVFPGRISNQPQHF	TRBV3-1/TRBV3-2	TRBJ1-5
CSVEEVFGTQYF	TRBV29-1	TRBJ2-3
CASSFGLAGVVDTQYF	TRBV7-3	TRBJ2-3
CASSQEIPTGDSNQPQHF	TRBV4-1	TRBJ1-5
CASSLWRHSTDTQYF	TRBV7-2	TRBJ2-3
CASSNLRQNTEAFF	TRBV7-9	TRBJ1-1
CATSDPDRSNEQFF	TRBV24-1	TRBJ2-1
CASSLLRGRWDSNQPQHF	TRBV28	TRBJ1-5
CASSLGALTSGGAYEQFF	TRBV11-3	TRBJ2-1
CASSSGLQPQHF	TRBV28	TRBJ1-5
CASLGQGPHF	TRBV2	TRBJ1-1
CASSSGTFNEKLFF	TRBV5-4	TRBJ1-4
CASSYGQKLQVSGANVLTF	TRBV6-2/TRBV6-3	TRBJ2-6
CASSRYGYTF	TRBV28	TRBJ1-2